The entry below gives a single T cell receptor beta chain sequence along with its context. Its antigen is currently unknown. The source of the sample is a study of long-term antiretroviral therapy in people with HIV. Study-level results: ART adherence was not documented, and neither viral resistance nor therapy changes had any data.

Investigators performed immunoSEQ version v3.0 at survey level. Produced via immunoSEQ multiplex PCR; TCRdb's table is partial and in-frame only. Here the sample spans over 35,000 clones, about 80% being singletons. The sequence derives from a man aged 25-40 years with HIV. This specimen consisted of unsorted PBMCs, obtained 3.4 years after starting antiretroviral therapy.

The CDR3 sequence: CAITPETNTEAFF. In DNA form, the CDR3 reads TGTGCCATCACCCCAGAGACGAACACTGAAGCTTTCTTT. The gene calls are TRBV10-3 and TRBJ1-1, with D uncertain. The CDR3 sequence is 13 residues long. Germline loops: CDR1 ENHRY, CDR2 SYGVKD. V was trimmed by 7 bases and J by 1 base, leaving 10 bases between them.